The 12 T cell receptor beta chains in this list originate from one sample, sequenced in a study of cytomegalovirus exposure and HLA in healthy donors. PCR amplification relied on 60 Vbeta primers (plus 13 Jbeta primers). Profiling relied on immunoSEQ multiplex PCR, and the TCRdb table lists in-frame clones only, not all of them. The table records approximately 200,000 clones, more than 70% of them present only once. The specimen was PBMCs. Receptors originate from a human donor in good health.

The V and J genes are TRBV6-4 and TRBJ1-1; 7 bases are shared with TRBD1. CDR1 and CDR2 from the germline V gene are MRHNA and SNTAGT. CDR3 length: 12 residues. Trimming at V came to 2 bases and at J to 10 bases, leaving 4 bases not matched to a gene. CDR3 coding DNA: TGTGCCAGCAGTGACCCACAGGGGTTAGCTTTCTTT. Protein: CASSDPQGLAFF.

On this clone: One junction end disagrees with the germline gene, perhaps due to a read error. The rearrangement links TRBV7-9 to TRBJ1-1; maybe TRBD1 (6 bases). In germline, CDR1 is SEHNR, CDR2 FQNEAQ (reference sequence). The CDR3 extends over 12 amino acids. The CDR3 sequence: CSSSLDRNEAFF. In DNA form, the CDR3 reads TGTTCCAGCAGCCTCGACAGGAATGAAGCTTTCTTT.

The chain is built from TRBV27 and TRBJ2-7; 7 nucleotides agree with TRBD2. CDR1 is MNHEY, CDR2 SMNVEV, per germline (reference sequence). The CDR3 sequence is 15 residues long. The V and J ends lost 6 bases and 4 bases, in that order; junction bases with no gene match: 12. The CDR3 sequence is CASRGGGERYYEQYF. CDR3 nucleotides: TGTGCCAGCAGGGGGGGAGGGGAGCGATATTACGAGCAGTACTTC.

This clone came up a few times. The chain uses TRBV4-1 and TRBJ2-7, with unresolved D. CDR3 length: 15 residues. Germline V lookup: CDR1 MGHRA, CDR2 YSYEKL. V lost 1 base and J lost 0, with 10 bases in between. CDR3 region: CASSQVLGSSYEQYF. The CDR3 bases are TGCGCCAGCAGCCAAGTGCTAGGATCCTCCTACGAGCAGTACTTC.

The chain couples TRBV7-9 to TRBJ2-1; TRBD1 matches 8 bases. The length of the CDR3 is 13 residues. CDR1 SEHNR and CDR2 FQNEAQ come from the germline V gene (reference sequence). Losses at the gene ends were 6 bases for V and 10 bases for J; bases not matched to a gene: 8. CDR3 in amino acids: CASSYQGAVEQFF. The DNA for the CDR3 is TGTGCCAGCAGTTATCAGGGGGCGGTGGAGCAGTTCTTC.

V is TRBV27 and J is TRBJ2-5, with D unresolved. The CDR3 has 12 residues. CDR1 is MNHEY, CDR2 SMNVEV, per germline (reference sequence). V lost 1 base and J 7 bases, leaving 7 bases between the germline ends. The CDR3 loop reads CASSLYGGTQYF. CDR3 sequence (DNA): TGTGCCAGCAGTTTATACGGTGGGACCCAGTACTTC.

The chain links TRBV10-1 to TRBJ2-1, with TRBD2 as a possible D gene (6 bases). The V end lost 2 bases, the J end lost 6 bases, and 11 bases lay between the germline ends. The CDR3 loop spans 14 amino acids. Looked up from germline, CDR1 is WNHNN and CDR2 is SYGVQD (reference sequence). The CDR3, as DNA: TGCGCCAGCAGTGAGCGGGAGCCCGGCAATGAGCAGTTCTTC. Its protein product is CASSEREPGNEQFF.

This clone was detected once. The V call is TRBV28, the J call TRBJ2-1, with a weak D call TRBD1 (6 bases). The length of the CDR3 is 16 residues. Trimming pared 4 bases from V and 6 bases from J, leaving 19 bases between. CDR1 is MDHEN, CDR2 SYDVKM, per germline. The CDR3 nucleotides are TGTGCCAGCAGTTCCCCTCAGGAAAGGGGGTTCAATGAGCAGTTCTTC. This translates into CASSSPQERGFNEQFF.

The chain employs TRBV15 and TRBJ1-4; D is unresolved. The CDR3 consists of 16 residues. Trimming left V 0 bases short and J 5 bases short, with 13 bases between. Germline loops: CDR1 LNHNV, CDR2 YYDKDF (reference sequence). CDR3 region: CATSRDRGRYNEKLFF. Written as DNA, the CDR3 is TGTGCCACCAGCAGAGATCGCGGGCGCTACAATGAAAAACTGTTTTTT.

This chain uses TRBV4-1 with TRBJ2-7; 8 nucleotides align to TRBD2. V lost 2 bases to trimming and J lost 3 bases; unmatched junction nucleotides: 3. The CDR3 is 14 amino acids. CDR1 is MGHRA, CDR2 YSYEKL, per germline. CDR3 DNA sequence: TGCGCCAGCAGCCAACTAGCGGGCCTCTACGAGCAGTACTTC. Translated, it gives CASSQLAGLYEQYF.

This clone has a single count. The V and J genes are TRBV5-3 and TRBJ1-4; TRBD1 matches at 11 bases. TRBV5-3 has ORF status, its function being uncertain. The junction had 7 bases not matched to a gene; V was cut back by 0 bases and J by 3 bases. There are 18 residues in the CDR3. This CDR3 is CARSLERTGGASNEKLFF. CDR3 nucleotide sequence: TGTGCCAGAAGCTTGGAGCGGACAGGGGGCGCGTCTAATGAAAAACTGTTTTTT.

V usage is TRBV27 and J usage is TRBJ2-3; 7 nucleotides match TRBD1. This CDR3 contains 18 residues. Germline V lookup: CDR1 MNHEY, CDR2 SMNVEV (reference sequence). V was pared by 5 bases and J by 2 bases, with 16 bases of the junction left unmatched. CDR3 in amino acids: CASSPIPPGQSYTDTQYF. In DNA form, the CDR3 reads TGTGCCAGCAGTCCGATTCCGCCGGGACAGAGTTACACAGATACGCAGTATTTT.